This TCR beta chain was identified in a study of control samples from healthy donors and cancer patients. Only in-frame clones appear in the TCRdb table, and some are missing; sequencing was by immunoSEQ multiplex PCR. In the table there are more than 70,000 clones, roughly 93% of which are singletons. The V segment lost 7 bases and the J segment 5 bases; nucleotides outside the gene matches: 9. The CDR3 loop spans 14 amino acids. Germline V gives CDR1 MDHEN, CDR2 SYDVKM. This clonotype was obtained from a woman in her 30s in good health. This chain uses TRBV28 with TRBJ1-1; TRBD1 matches at 8 bases. Source material: blood. CDR3 in DNA: TGTGCCAGCAACTGGCAGGGGGCGAGGACTGAAGCTTTCTTT. It translates to CASNWQGARTEAFF.